This TCR beta chain was recovered during a study of OX40 agonist ivuxolimab in advanced cancers. This clone appeared once. Cycle 7 day 1, cycle 4 day 1, and baseline were the timepoints at which blood was sampled. Using immunoSEQ multiplex PCR, the repertoire was profiled, and TCRdb retains in-frame clones only, with some absent. The sample records approximately 58,000 clones, approximately 81% being singletons. Looked up from germline, CDR1 is SGHTS and CDR2 is YDEGEE. There are 17 residues in the CDR3. V gave up 1 base and J gave up 1 base; unmatched junction bases: 5. This clonotype was sampled from an adult with an advanced solid tumor such as melanoma, head and neck, liver or kidney cancer. This specimen was CD4+ or CD8+ T cells sorted from blood, taken in a trial of the OX40 agonist ivuxolimab. The V and J genes are TRBV5-8 and TRBJ1-1; TRBD1 matches at 12 bases. CDR3 protein: CASSLRGQGAPNTEAFF. CDR3 DNA: TGTGCCAGCAGCTTGAGGGGACAGGGGGCACCGAACACTGAAGCTTTCTTT.